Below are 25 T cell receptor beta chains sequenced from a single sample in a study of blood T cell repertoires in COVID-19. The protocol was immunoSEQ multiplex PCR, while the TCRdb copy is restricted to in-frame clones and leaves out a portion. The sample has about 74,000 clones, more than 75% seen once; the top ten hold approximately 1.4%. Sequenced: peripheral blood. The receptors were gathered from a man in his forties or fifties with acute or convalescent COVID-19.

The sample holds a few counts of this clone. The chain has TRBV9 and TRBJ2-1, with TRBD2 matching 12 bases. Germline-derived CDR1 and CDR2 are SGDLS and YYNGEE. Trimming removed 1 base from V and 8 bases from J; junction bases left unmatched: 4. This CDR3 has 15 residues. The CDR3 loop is CASSVSTSGSDEQFF. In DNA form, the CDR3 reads TGTGCCAGCAGCGTATCGACTAGCGGGAGCGATGAGCAGTTCTTC.

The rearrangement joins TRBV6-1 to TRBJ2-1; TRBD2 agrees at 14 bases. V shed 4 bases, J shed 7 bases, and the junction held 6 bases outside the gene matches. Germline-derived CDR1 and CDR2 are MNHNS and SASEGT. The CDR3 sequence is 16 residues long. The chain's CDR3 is CASSGGTSGRRNEQFF. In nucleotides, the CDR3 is TGTGCCAGCAGTGGTGGGACTAGCGGGAGAAGGAATGAGCAGTTCTTC.

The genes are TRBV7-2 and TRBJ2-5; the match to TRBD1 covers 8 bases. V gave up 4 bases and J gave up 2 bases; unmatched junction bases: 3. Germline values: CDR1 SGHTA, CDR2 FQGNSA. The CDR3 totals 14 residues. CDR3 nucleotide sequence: TGTGCCAGCAGCTCAGGGGGCAGTCAAGAGACCCAGTACTTC. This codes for CASSSGGSQETQYF.

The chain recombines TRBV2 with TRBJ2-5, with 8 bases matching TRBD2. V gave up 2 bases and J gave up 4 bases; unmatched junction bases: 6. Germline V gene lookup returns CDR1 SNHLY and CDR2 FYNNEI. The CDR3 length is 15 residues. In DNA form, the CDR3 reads TGTGCCAGCAGTGAATGGGTCGGGGGGGGAGAGACCCAGTACTTC. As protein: CASSEWVGGGETQYF. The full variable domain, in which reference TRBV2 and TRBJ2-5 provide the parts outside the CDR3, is EPEVTQTPSHQVTQMGQEVILRCVPISNHLYFYWYRQILGQKVEFLVSFYNNEISEKSEIFDDQFSVERPDGSNFTLKIRSTKLEDSAMYFCASSEWVGGGETQYFGPGTRLLVL.

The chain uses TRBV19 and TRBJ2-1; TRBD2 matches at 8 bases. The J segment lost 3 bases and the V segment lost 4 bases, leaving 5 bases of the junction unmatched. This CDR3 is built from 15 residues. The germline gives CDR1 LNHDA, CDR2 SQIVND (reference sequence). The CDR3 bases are TGTGCCAGTAGTAGAAATCGGGGGGGCTACAATGAGCAGTTCTTC. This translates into CASSRNRGGYNEQFF.

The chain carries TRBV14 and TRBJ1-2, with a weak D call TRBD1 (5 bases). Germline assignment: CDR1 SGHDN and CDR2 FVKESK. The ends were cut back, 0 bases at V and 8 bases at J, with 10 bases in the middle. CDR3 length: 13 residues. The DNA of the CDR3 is TGTGCCAGCAGCCAAGACGTTGCAGGGGGCTACACCTTC. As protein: CASSQDVAGGYTF.

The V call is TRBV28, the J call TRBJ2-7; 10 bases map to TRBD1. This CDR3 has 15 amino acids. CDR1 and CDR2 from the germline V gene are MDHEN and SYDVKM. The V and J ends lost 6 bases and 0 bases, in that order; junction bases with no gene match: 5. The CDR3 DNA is TGTGCCAGCAGCCGTGGGGACAGGGGCTCCTACGAGCAGTACGTC. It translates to CASSRGDRGSYEQYV.

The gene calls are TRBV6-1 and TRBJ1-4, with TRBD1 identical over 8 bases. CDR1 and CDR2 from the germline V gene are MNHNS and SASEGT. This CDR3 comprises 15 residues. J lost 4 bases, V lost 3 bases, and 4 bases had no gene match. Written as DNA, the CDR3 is TGTGCCAGCAGTGAGACGGGACAGGTTAATGAAAAACTGTTTTTT. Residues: CASSETGQVNEKLFF.

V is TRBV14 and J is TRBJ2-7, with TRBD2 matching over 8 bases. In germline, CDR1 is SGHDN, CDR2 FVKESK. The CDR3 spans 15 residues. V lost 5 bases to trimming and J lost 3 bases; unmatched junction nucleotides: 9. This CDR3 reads CASSSAGGGGYEQYF. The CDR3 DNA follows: TGTGCCAGCAGCAGCGCGGGAGGTGGAGGCTACGAGCAGTACTTC.

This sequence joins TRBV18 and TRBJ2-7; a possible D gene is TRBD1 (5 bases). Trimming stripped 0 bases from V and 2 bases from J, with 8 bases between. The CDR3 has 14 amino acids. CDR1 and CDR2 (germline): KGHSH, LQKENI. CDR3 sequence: CASSPPGLPYEQYV. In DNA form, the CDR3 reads TGTGCCAGCTCACCACCGGGGCTTCCCTACGAGCAGTACGTC.

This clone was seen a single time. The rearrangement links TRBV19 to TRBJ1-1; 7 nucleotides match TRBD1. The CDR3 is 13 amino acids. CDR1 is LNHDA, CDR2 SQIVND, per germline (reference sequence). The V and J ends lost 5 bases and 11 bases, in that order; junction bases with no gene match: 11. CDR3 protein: CASSPLQDRLAFF. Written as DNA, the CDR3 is TGTGCCAGTAGTCCGCTTCAGGACAGGCTTGCTTTCTTT.

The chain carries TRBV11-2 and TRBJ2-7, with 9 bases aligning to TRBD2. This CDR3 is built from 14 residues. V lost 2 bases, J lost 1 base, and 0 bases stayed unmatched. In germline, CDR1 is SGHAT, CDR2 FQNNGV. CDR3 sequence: CASSLTSGSYEQYF. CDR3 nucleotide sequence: TGTGCCAGCAGCTTAACTAGCGGGTCCTACGAGCAGTACTTC.

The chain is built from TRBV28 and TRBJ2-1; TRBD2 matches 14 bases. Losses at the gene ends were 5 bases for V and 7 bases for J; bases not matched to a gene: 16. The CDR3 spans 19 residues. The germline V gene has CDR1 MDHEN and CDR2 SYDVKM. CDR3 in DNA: TGTGCCAGCAGTCAGAGCGGCCGTATGGGGACTAGCGGGAGTAATGAGCAGTTCTTC. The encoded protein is CASSQSGRMGTSGSNEQFF.

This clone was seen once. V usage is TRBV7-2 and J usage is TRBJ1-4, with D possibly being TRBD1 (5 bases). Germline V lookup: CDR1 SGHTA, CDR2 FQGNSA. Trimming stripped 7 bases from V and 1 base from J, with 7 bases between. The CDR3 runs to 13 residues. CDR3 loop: CASNGGTNEKLFF. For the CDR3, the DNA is TGTGCCAGCAACGGGGGAACTAATGAAAAACTGTTTTTT. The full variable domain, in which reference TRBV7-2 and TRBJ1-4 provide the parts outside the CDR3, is GAGVSQSPSNKVTEKGKDVELRCDPISGHTALYWYRQSLGQGLEFLIYFQGNSAPDKSGLPSDRFSAERTGGSVSTLTIQRTQQEDSAVYLCASNGGTNEKLFFGSGTQLSVL.

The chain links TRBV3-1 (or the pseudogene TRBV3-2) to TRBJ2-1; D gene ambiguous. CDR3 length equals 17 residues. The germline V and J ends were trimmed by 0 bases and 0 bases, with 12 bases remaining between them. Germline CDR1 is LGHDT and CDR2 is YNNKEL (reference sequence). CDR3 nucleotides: TGTGCCAGCAGCCAAGACCCCCGTTCCGGCTCCTACAATGAGCAGTTCTTC. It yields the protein CASSQDPRSGSYNEQFF.

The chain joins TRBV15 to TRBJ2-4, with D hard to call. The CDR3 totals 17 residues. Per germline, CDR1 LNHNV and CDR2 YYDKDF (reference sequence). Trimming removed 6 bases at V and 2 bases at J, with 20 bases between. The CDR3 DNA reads TGTGCCACCAGACTATCGACGGCCGTGGTTTCCAAAAACATTCAGTACTTC. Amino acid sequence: CATRLSTAVVSKNIQYF.

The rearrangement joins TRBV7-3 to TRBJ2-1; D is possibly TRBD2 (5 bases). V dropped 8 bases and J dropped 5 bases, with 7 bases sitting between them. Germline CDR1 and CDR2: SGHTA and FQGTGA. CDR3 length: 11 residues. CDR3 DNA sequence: TGTGCCAGCGACTACCACAATGAGCAGTTCTTC. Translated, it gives CASDYHNEQFF. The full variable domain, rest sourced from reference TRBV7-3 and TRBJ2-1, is GAGVSQTPSNKVTEKGKYVELRCDPISGHTALYWYRQSLGQGPEFLIYFQGTGAADDSGLPNDRFFAVRPEGSVSTLKIQRTERGDSAVYLCASDYHNEQFFGPGTRLTVL.

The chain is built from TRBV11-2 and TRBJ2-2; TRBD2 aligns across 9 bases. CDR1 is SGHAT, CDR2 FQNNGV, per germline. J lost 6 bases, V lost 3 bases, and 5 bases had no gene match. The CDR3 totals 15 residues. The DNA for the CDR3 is TGTGCCAGCAGCTTGGGACTAGCATACGCCGGGGAGCTGTTTTTT. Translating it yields CASSLGLAYAGELFF.

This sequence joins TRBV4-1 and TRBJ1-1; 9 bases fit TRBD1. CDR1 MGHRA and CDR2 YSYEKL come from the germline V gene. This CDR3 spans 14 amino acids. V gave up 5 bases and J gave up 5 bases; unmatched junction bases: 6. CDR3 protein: CASSMGQGLTEAFF. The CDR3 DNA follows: TGCGCCAGCAGCATGGGACAGGGTCTTACTGAAGCTTTCTTT.

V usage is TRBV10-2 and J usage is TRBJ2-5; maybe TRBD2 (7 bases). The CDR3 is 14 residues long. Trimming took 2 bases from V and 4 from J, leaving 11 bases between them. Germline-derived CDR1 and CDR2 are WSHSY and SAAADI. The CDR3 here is CASSEGGAIETQYF. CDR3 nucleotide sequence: TGCGCCAGCAGTGAGGGGGGGGCCATAGAGACCCAGTACTTC.

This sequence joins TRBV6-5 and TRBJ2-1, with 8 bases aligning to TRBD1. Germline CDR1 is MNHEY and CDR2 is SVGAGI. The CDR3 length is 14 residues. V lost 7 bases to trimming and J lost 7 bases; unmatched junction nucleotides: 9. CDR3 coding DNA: TGTGCCAGCACCGAGACAGGGGAAGGTAATGAGCAGTTCTTC. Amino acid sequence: CASTETGEGNEQFF.

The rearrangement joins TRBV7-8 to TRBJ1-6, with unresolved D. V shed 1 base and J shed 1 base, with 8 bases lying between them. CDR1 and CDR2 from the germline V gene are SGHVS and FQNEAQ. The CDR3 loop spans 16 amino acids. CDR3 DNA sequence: TGTGCCAGCAGCTTAGGCCCTGAGTCCTATAATTCACCCCTCCACTTT. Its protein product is CASSLGPESYNSPLHF.

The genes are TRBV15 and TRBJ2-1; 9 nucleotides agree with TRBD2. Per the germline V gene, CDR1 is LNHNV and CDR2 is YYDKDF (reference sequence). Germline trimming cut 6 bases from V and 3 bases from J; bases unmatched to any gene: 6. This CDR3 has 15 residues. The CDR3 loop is CATRLRLADYNEQFF. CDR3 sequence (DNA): TGTGCCACCAGACTCAGACTAGCGGACTACAATGAGCAGTTCTTC.

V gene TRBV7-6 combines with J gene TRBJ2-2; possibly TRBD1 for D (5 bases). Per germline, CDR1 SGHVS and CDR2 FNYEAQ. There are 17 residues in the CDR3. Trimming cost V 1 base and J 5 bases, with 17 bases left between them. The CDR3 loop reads CASSLGEQGQKTGELFF. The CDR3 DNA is TGTGCCAGCAGCTTAGGCGAGCAGGGTCAAAAGACCGGGGAGCTGTTTTTT.

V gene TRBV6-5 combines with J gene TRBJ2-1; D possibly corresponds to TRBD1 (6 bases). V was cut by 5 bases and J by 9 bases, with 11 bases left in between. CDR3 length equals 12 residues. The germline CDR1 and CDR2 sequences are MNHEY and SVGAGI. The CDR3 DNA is TGTGCCAGCAGTCCACAGGGAGCTGAGCAGTTCTTC. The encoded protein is CASSPQGAEQFF.